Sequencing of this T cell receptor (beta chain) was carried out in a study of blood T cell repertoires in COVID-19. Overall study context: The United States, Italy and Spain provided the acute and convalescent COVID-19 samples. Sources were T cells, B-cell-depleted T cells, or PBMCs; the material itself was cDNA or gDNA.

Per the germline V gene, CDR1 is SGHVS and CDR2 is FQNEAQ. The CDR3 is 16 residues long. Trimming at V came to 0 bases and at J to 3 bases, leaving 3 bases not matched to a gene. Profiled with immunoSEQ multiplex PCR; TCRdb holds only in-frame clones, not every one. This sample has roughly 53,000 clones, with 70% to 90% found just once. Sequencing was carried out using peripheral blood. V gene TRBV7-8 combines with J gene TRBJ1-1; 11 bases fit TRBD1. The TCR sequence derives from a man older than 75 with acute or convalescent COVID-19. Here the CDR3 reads CASSLAGDRGDTEAFF. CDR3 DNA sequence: TGTGCCAGCAGCTTAGCCGGGGACAGGGGGGACACTGAAGCTTTCTTT.